The T cell receptor (beta chain) under discussion was sequenced for a study of T cell responses to AZD1222 COVID-19 vaccine. Study results and caveats: Vaccine-related CD4 TCRs covered spike, predominating at 160-218 and 743-854.

Method: immunoSEQ multiplex PCR; TCRdb's copy keeps in-frame clones and lacks some. The repertoire includes just under 75,000 clones, about 78% of them detected once, and about 51% sits in the top ten. Note on this clone: Its antigen is undetermined.

From germline, CDR1 is GTSNPN and CDR2 SVGIG (reference sequence). This CDR3 spans 16 amino acids. The V segment lost 4 bases and the J segment 2 bases; nucleotides outside the gene matches: 7. Specimen: peripheral blood, collected 28 days after the second AZD1222 dose. The receptor comes from an adult who received the AZD1222 COVID-19 vaccine. V gene TRBV30 combines with J gene TRBJ2-1; 11 bases agree with TRBD2. For the CDR3, the DNA is TGTGCCTGGATGGGGACTAGCGGAGAGACCTACAATGAGCAGTTCTTC. Its translation: CAWMGTSGETYNEQFF.